This TCR beta chain was documented in a study of control samples from healthy donors and cancer patients. TCRdb's copy holds only in-frame clones and misses some; the assay was immunoSEQ multiplex PCR. Of 150,000 or so clones listed, approximately 94% were seen once; the top ten hold roughly 5.7%. Germline assignment: CDR1 SGHRS and CDR2 YFSETQ. The CDR3 length is 15 residues. J lost 6 bases, V lost 7 bases, and 12 bases had no gene match. This chain connects TRBV5-1 to TRBJ2-3; 9 bases agree with TRBD2. This receptor was taken from a man younger than 30 in good health. The sequencing sample was made of blood. The CDR3 is CASAASSGTPDTQYF. For the CDR3, the DNA is TGCGCCAGCGCGGCCTCTAGCGGGACCCCTGATACGCAGTATTTT. Full variable domain (rest looked up from reference TRBV5-1 and TRBJ2-3): KAGVTQTPRYLIKTRGQQVTLSCSPISGHRSVSWYQQTPGQGLQFLFEYFSETQRNKGNFPGRFSGRQFSNSRSEMNVSTLELGDSALYLCASAASSGTPDTQYFGPGTRLTVL.